The 26 T cell receptor beta chains reported below all come from one sample, sequenced in a study of blood T cells in healthy people across ages. Then a second PCR, running about 7 to 11 cycles, was carried out with a sample-barcoded 5' primer and a J-beta primer mix. TCRdb reanalysed the 5' RACE reads using MiXCR and keeps one entry per CDR3 protein. This table holds hundreds of thousands of distinct CDR3 sequences, more than 40% found once. Sequencing input: blood. These receptors all stem from a woman aged 55-69 years in good health.

This sequence joins TRBV5-1 and TRBJ2-1; 11 positions agree with TRBD1. Germline V gene lookup returns CDR1 SGHRS and CDR2 YFSETQ. V lost 4 bases and J lost 5; bases outside the gene matches: 11. The CDR3 extends over 17 amino acids. The CDR3 DNA is TGCGCCAGCAGCCCTAAACCTACGGGACAGGGGGACAATGAGCAGTTCTTC. This encodes CASSPKPTGQGDNEQFF.

The chain employs TRBV3-1 and TRBJ1-2; TRBD1 aligns across 9 bases. Germline lookup yields CDR1 LGHDT and CDR2 YNNKEL (reference sequence). Losses at the gene ends were 0 bases for V and 8 bases for J; bases not matched to a gene: 7. The CDR3 contains 15 residues. The CDR3 loop is CASSQDWGTGNGYTF. DNA of the CDR3: TGTGCCAGCAGCCAAGATTGGGGGACAGGGAACGGCTACACCTTC.

V is TRBV7-8 and J is TRBJ2-5; D not certain. Germline-derived CDR1 and CDR2 are SGHVS and FQNEAQ. This CDR3 is built from 14 residues. V lost 5 bases to trimming and J lost 0 bases, with 10 bases between them. The CDR3 DNA sequence: TGTGCCAGCAGCGTAGGGTCCTACCAAGAGACCCAGTACTTC. Translation: CASSVGSYQETQYF.

In this sample, this clonotype turned up a few times. The chain couples TRBV7-2 to TRBJ2-7; D possibly corresponds to TRBD1 (6 bases). The CDR3 consists of 12 residues. V was pared by 5 bases and J by 3 bases, with 8 bases between. Germline assignment: CDR1 SGHTA and CDR2 FQGNSA. The chain's CDR3 is CASSMDSYEQYF. CDR3 coding DNA: TGTGCCAGCAGCATGGACAGCTACGAGCAGTACTTC.

The genes are TRBV29-1 and TRBJ1-1; D is possibly TRBD1 (6 bases). From germline, CDR1 is SQVTM and CDR2 ANQGSEA. The CDR3 spans 12 residues. The V end lost 3 bases, the J end lost 4 bases, and 9 bases lay between the germline ends. The CDR3 nucleotides are TGCAGCGTTGATGGGGGCTTCACTGAAGCTTTCTTT. It translates to CSVDGGFTEAFF.

This rearrangement joins TRBV18 to TRBJ1-6, with D hard to call. CDR3 length: 12 residues. Germline assignment: CDR1 KGHSH and CDR2 LQKENI. Trimming pared 8 bases from V and 10 bases from J, leaving 12 bases between. The CDR3 nucleotides are TGTGCCAGCGCAGGACCCGTGTCACCCCTCCACTTT. It yields the protein CASAGPVSPLHF.

V and J are TRBV7-2 and TRBJ2-1; 7 positions match TRBD1. After removal of 4 bases from V and 5 bases from J, the junction contained 5 bases not matched to a gene. Per germline, CDR1 SGHTA and CDR2 FQGNSA. The CDR3 has 14 residues. CDR3 region: CASSSRGTDNEQFF. CDR3 in DNA: TGTGCCAGCAGCTCACGAGGGACAGACAATGAGCAGTTCTTC.

This chain connects TRBV9 to TRBJ2-1; D unclear. The CDR3 loop spans 13 amino acids. V lost 4 bases to trimming and J lost 4 bases, with 9 bases between them. Germline loops: CDR1 SGDLS, CDR2 YYNGEE. CDR3 nucleotide sequence: TGTGCCAGCAGCACTCGTTTGTACAATGAGCAGTTCTTC. Translating it yields CASSTRLYNEQFF. Supplemented by reference TRBV9 and TRBJ2-1, the full variable domain reads DSGVTQTPKHLITATGQRVTLRCSPRSGDLSVYWYQQSLDQGLQFLIQYYNGEERAKGNILERFSAQQFPDLHSELNLSSLELGDSALYFCASSTRLYNEQFFGPGTRLTVL.

The genes are TRBV20-1 and TRBJ1-2, with D perhaps TRBD1 (5 bases). The CDR3 is 15 amino acids. Germline V CDR1 and CDR2: DFQATT, SNEGSKA (reference sequence). The ends were cut back, 4 bases at V and 4 bases at J, with 19 bases in the middle. CDR3 residues: CSAKGSSSPFYGYTF. The CDR3 region has the DNA TGCAGTGCTAAGGGGTCGTCGTCACCTTTCTATGGCTACACCTTC.

This clonotype was recorded a few times. This chain joins TRBV6-1 and TRBJ2-4; D tentatively reads TRBD1 or TRBD2 (5 bases each). CDR1 and CDR2 (germline): MNHNS, SASEGT. The length of the CDR3 is 17 residues. V shed 7 bases and J shed 0 bases, with 19 bases lying between them. The DNA for the CDR3 is TGTGCCAGCACCGGGGACCTTAAGTTATTAGCCAAAAACATTCAGTACTTC. Translated, it gives CASTGDLKLLAKNIQYF.

The rearrangement joins TRBV19 to TRBJ2-6; 8 nucleotides match TRBD1. The length of the CDR3 is 17 residues. CDR1 and CDR2 from the germline V gene are LNHDA and SQIVND (reference sequence). After removal of 5 bases from V and 1 base from J, the junction contained 7 bases not matched to a gene. The CDR3 nucleotides are TGTGCCAGTAGTCAAGGGACAGGACTGTCTGGGGCCAACGTCCTGACTTTC. It specifies CASSQGTGLSGANVLTF.

The chain is built from TRBV29-1 and TRBJ2-1; 12 bases are shared with TRBD1. The DNA end is more similar to TRBJ2-7, so the J call may be wrong. Germline V gene sequence: CDR1 SQVTM, CDR2 ANQGSEA. CDR3 length: 18 amino acids. In nucleotides, the CDR3 is TGCAGCGCCGACAGGAGGGGACAGGGGGCTTCGGGCTACAATGAGCAGTACTTC. Protein product: CSADRRGQGASGYNEQYF.

Points on this clonotype: One end of the junction is discordant with germline, which a read error may explain. The chain has TRBV5-1 and TRBJ2-7; D is unresolved. The CDR3 has 15 amino acids. Germline CDR1 and CDR2: SGHRS and YFSETQ. The CDR3 protein is CTSSLETQSRHEQYF. The CDR3, as DNA: TGCACCAGCAGCTTGGAAACTCAGAGTCGTCACGAGCAGTACTTC.

This clonotype was picked up one time. The rearrangement links TRBV28 to TRBJ2-5, with 7 bases identical to TRBD1. The V gene end was trimmed by 5 bases and the J gene end by 1 base; junction bases not matched to a gene: 10. The length of the CDR3 is 16 residues. Germline CDR1 is MDHEN and CDR2 is SYDVKM. The CDR3 coding sequence is TGTGCCAGCAGTCTTGCCGGGACAGCCGCCCAAGAGACCCAGTACTTC. Residues: CASSLAGTAAQETQYF.

This rearrangement joins TRBV5-1 to TRBJ1-6, with 7 bases matching TRBD1. This CDR3 contains 18 residues. The ends lost 0 bases at V and 4 bases at J; junction bases unmatched: 10. The germline V gene has CDR1 SGHRS and CDR2 YFSETQ. As DNA, the CDR3 is TGCGCCAGCAGCTTGGTAACTTTCGGGACAGCTTATAATTCACCCCTCCACTTT. Translation gives CASSLVTFGTAYNSPLHF.

The V and J genes are TRBV2 and TRBJ2-5, with TRBD1 matching 7 bases. The CDR3 spans 14 residues. The junction had 5 bases not matched to a gene; V was cut back by 4 bases and J by 3 bases. The germline gives CDR1 SNHLY, CDR2 FYNNEI. The CDR3 loop is CASSGEQGKETQYF. As DNA, the CDR3 is TGTGCCAGCAGTGGGGAACAGGGGAAAGAGACCCAGTACTTC.

This clonotype was counted once. The V call is TRBV7-9, the J call TRBJ1-2; D not certain. Germline CDR1 reads SEHNR; CDR2 reads FQNEAQ (reference sequence). The CDR3 runs 16 residues. The V and J ends lost 5 bases and 5 bases respectively, with 21 bases between them. This CDR3 reads CASSRKGAPIGYGYTF. The CDR3 DNA follows: TGTGCCAGCAGCCGAAAGGGTGCCCCAATTGGGTATGGCTACACCTTC.

This clonotype was seen many times. CDR3 DNA sequence: TGTGCCAGCAGTTTTAGGTTCCCTAGGGGGACTTGGGGAAGTGGCTCTGGGGCCAACGTCCTGACTTTC. This encodes CASSFRFPRGTWGSGSGANVLTF. V usage is TRBV12-3 or TRBV12-4 and J usage is TRBJ2-6; D might be TRBD1 or TRBD2, each matching 6 bases. V lost 3 bases and J 0 bases, leaving 30 bases between the germline ends. The CDR3 contains 23 residues.

The V gene is TRBV20-1, the J gene TRBJ2-5; no reliable D call. The CDR3 covers 12 residues. CDR1 DFQATT and CDR2 SNEGSKA come from the germline V gene (reference sequence). The V end was cut by 1 base, the J end by 5 bases, with 8 bases between. For the CDR3, the DNA is TGCAGTGCTAGAGGGCTGGGGGAGACCCAGTACTTC. Protein product: CSARGLGETQYF.

There are many counts of this clonotype. The chain has TRBV7-2 and TRBJ2-3; the D is unclear. The CDR3 covers 14 residues. Germline V gene data show CDR1 as SGHTA and CDR2 as FQGNSA. The ends were cut back, 0 bases at V and 0 bases at J, with 4 bases in the middle. CDR3 loop: CASSLAVSTDTQYF. The CDR3 DNA sequence: TGTGCCAGCAGCTTAGCGGTTAGCACAGATACGCAGTATTTT.

CDR3 DNA: TGCGCCAGCAGCTTGGCCAGGCTAGCGGGAAGTTCGTACGAGCAGTACTTC. Translated, it gives CASSLARLAGSSYEQYF. The rearrangement links TRBV5-1 to TRBJ2-5; 9 bases fit TRBD2. The J call is in doubt because the DNA end fits TRBJ2-7 better. In germline, CDR1 is SGHRS, CDR2 YFSETQ. CDR3 length: 17 residues.

Only a few counts were recorded for this clonotype. V usage is TRBV29-1 and J usage is TRBJ2-7; D is possibly TRBD2 (5 bases). From germline, CDR1 is SQVTM and CDR2 ANQGSEA. CDR3 length: 12 amino acids. The V end was cut by 4 bases, the J end by 3 bases, with 10 bases between. CDR3 sequence: CSVGPGNYEQYF. CDR3 nucleotides: TGCAGCGTTGGCCCCGGGAACTACGAGCAGTACTTC.

This chain joins TRBV3-1 and TRBJ2-1; D is unclear. Germline lookup yields CDR1 LGHDT and CDR2 YNNKEL (reference sequence). Deletions cut 1 base from V and 0 bases from J, with 10 bases between. The CDR3 consists of 16 residues. This chain's CDR3 is CASSQGLISSYNEQFF. Written as DNA, the CDR3 is TGTGCCAGCAGCCAAGGCTTAATAAGCTCCTACAATGAGCAGTTCTTC.

The rearrangement joins TRBV27 to TRBJ2-5; 8 positions agree with TRBD2. The DNA end is a closer match to TRBJ2-7, so the J assignment may be wrong. Germline CDR1 is MNHEY and CDR2 is SMNVEV (reference sequence). The CDR3 contains 15 residues. For the CDR3, the DNA is TGTGCCAGCAGTTCCCCCAGCGGGAGAGGATACGAGCAGTACTTC. This codes for CASSSPSGRGYEQYF.

This clonotype was counted between two and nine times. The genes are TRBV7-2 and TRBJ1-1; D remains unclear. Trimming removed 2 bases from V and 1 base from J, with 5 bases in between. CDR1 and CDR2 (germline): SGHTA, FQGNSA. This CDR3 region has 13 residues. The CDR3 loop is CASSLRRNTEAFF. The CDR3, as DNA: TGTGCCAGCAGCTTACGGAGGAACACTGAAGCTTTCTTT.

The chain links TRBV6-5 to TRBJ2-1, with 7 nucleotides matching TRBD1. Looked up from germline, CDR1 is MNHEY and CDR2 is SVGAGI. The CDR3 length is 14 residues. V shed 6 bases, J shed 5 bases, and the junction held 7 bases outside the gene matches. CDR3 nucleotides: TGTGCCAGCAGCTCGGGGACAGCTAACAATGAGCAGTTCTTC. Translating gives CASSSGTANNEQFF.